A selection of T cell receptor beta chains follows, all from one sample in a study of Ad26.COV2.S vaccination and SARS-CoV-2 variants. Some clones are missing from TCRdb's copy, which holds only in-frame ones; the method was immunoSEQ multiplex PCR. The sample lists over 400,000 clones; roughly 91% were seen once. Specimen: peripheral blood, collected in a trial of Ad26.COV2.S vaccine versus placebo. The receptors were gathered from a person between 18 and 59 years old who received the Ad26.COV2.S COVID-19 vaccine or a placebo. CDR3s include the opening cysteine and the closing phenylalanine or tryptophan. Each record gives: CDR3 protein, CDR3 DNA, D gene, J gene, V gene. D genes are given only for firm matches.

CDR3 protein: CASGRSNYEQYF
CDR3 DNA: TGTGCCAGTGGCCGATCTAACTACGAGCAGTACTTC
D gene: NA
J gene: TRBJ2-7
V gene: TRBV27

CDR3 protein: CASSQGLAGGPNTGELFF
CDR3 DNA: TGTGCCAGCAGCCAAGGGCTAGCGGGAGGGCCGAACACCGGGGAGCTGTTTTTT
D gene: TRBD2
J gene: TRBJ2-2
V gene: TRBV4-2

CDR3 protein: CAWSSRGPSPLHF
CDR3 DNA: TGTGCCTGGAGTAGCAGGGGGCCTTCACCCCTCCACTTT
D gene: TRBD1
J gene: TRBJ1-6
V gene: TRBV30

CDR3 protein: CASSLDSGTDTQYF
CDR3 DNA: TGTGCCAGCAGCTTGGATAGCGGCACAGATACGCAGTATTTT
D gene: NA
J gene: TRBJ2-3
V gene: TRBV7-2

CDR3 protein: CASSLEGGSTYEQYF
CDR3 DNA: TGCGCCAGCAGCTTGGAAGGCGGCTCGACTTACGAGCAGTACTTC
D gene: NA
J gene: TRBJ2-7
V gene: TRBV5-1

CDR3 protein: CAISGAGVNEQFF
CDR3 DNA: TGTGCCATCAGTGGGGCGGGAGTTAATGAGCAGTTCTTC
D gene: TRBD2
J gene: TRBJ2-1
V gene: TRBV10-3

CDR3 protein: CASSHPVRYEQYF
CDR3 DNA: TGTGCCAGCAGCCATCCCGTGCGGTACGAGCAGTACTTC
D gene: NA
J gene: TRBJ2-7
V gene: TRBV7-9

CDR3 protein: CASSNTGPQLTQYF
CDR3 DNA: TGTGCCAGCAGCAATACCGGGCCCCAGCTGACCCAGTACTTC
D gene: NA
J gene: TRBJ2-5
V gene: TRBV14

CDR3 protein: CASSLEWGSGSITDTQYF
CDR3 DNA: TGTGCCAGCAGCTTAGAATGGGGTAGCGGGAGTATCACAGATACGCAGTATTTT
D gene: TRBD2
J gene: TRBJ2-3
V gene: TRBV7-2

CDR3 protein: CASSAGQTQYF
CDR3 DNA: TGTGCCAGTAGCGCCGGACAGACCCAGTACTTC
D gene: NA
J gene: TRBJ2-5
V gene: TRBV19

CDR3 protein: CSVEFGFQETQYF
CDR3 DNA: TGCAGCGTTGAATTCGGGTTCCAAGAGACCCAGTACTTC
D gene: NA
J gene: TRBJ2-5
V gene: TRBV29-1

CDR3 protein: CASSSTGRDPPLNTQYF
CDR3 DNA: TGTGCCAGCAGCTCGACGGGGCGGGACCCTCCCCTAAATACGCAGTATTTT
D gene: NA
J gene: TRBJ2-3
V gene: TRBV7-9

CDR3 protein: CAWTQRGRYYEQYF
CDR3 DNA: TGTGCCTGGACCCAAAGGGGCAGATACTACGAGCAGTACTTC
D gene: NA
J gene: TRBJ2-7
V gene: TRBV30

CDR3 protein: CASSQGQGRSGANVLTF
CDR3 DNA: TGTGCCAGCAGCCAAGGACAGGGGCGCTCTGGGGCCAACGTCCTGACTTTC
D gene: TRBD1
J gene: TRBJ2-6
V gene: TRBV4-2

CDR3 protein: CASSPGGFGGGPPSSYEQYF
CDR3 DNA: TGTGCCAGCAGCCCAGGTGGGTTCGGGGGGGGCCCACCTTCCTCCTACGAGCAGTACTTC
D gene: TRBD2
J gene: TRBJ2-7
V gene: TRBV4-2

CDR3 protein: CASSLHPNLLDEQYF
CDR3 DNA: TGTGCCAGCAGCTTGCACCCAAACCTCTTGGACGAGCAGTACTTC
D gene: NA
J gene: TRBJ2-7
V gene: TRBV7-2

CDR3 protein: CASSPRVQGLNEKLFF
CDR3 DNA: TGTGCCAGTTCACCACGAGTACAGGGGTTAAATGAAAAACTGTTTTTT
D gene: TRBD1
J gene: TRBJ1-4
V gene: TRBV18

CDR3 protein: CASSSRGTGGSFEQYF
CDR3 DNA: TGTGCCAGCAGTTCGAGGGGGACAGGGGGCTCTTTCGAGCAGTACTTC
D gene: TRBD1
J gene: TRBJ2-7
V gene: TRBV28

CDR3 protein: CAISESIGSGNTIYF
CDR3 DNA: TGTGCCATCAGTGAGTCGATAGGCTCTGGAAACACCATATATTTT
D gene: NA
J gene: TRBJ1-3
V gene: TRBV10-3

CDR3 protein: CASSPDRGTDQPQHF
CDR3 DNA: TGTGCCAGCAGCCCCGACAGGGGAACAGATCAGCCCCAGCATTTT
D gene: TRBD1
J gene: TRBJ1-5
V gene: TRBV6-5